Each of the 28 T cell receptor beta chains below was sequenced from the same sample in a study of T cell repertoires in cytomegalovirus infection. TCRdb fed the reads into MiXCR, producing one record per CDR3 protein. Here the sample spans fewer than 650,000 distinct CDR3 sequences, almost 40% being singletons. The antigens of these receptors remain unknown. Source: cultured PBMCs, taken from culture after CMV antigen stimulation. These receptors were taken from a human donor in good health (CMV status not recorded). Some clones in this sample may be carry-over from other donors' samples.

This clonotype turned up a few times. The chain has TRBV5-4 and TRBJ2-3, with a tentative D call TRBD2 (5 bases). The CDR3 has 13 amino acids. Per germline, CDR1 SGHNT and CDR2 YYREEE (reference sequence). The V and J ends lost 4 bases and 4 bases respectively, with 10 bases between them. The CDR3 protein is CASSQREADTQYF. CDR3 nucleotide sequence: TGTGCCAGCAGCCAGAGGGAAGCAGATACGCAGTATTTT.

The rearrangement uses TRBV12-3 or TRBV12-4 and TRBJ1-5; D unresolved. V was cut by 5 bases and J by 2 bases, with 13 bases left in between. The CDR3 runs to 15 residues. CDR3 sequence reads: CASSGSQGRNQPQHF. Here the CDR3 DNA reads TGTGCCAGCAGTGGGAGCCAAGGGCGCAATCAGCCCCAGCATTTT.

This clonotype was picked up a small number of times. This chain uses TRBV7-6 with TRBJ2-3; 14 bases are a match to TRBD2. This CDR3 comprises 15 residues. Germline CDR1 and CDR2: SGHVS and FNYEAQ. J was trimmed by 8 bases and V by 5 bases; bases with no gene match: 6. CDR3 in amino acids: CASSPGTSGSFTQYF. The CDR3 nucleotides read TGTGCCAGCAGCCCCGGGACTAGCGGGAGTTTTACGCAGTATTTT.

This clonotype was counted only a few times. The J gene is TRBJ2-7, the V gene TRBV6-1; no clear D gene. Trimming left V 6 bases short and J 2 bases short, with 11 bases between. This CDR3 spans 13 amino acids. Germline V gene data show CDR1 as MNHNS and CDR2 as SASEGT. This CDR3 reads CASRIVSTYEQYF. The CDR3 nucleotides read TGTGCCAGCAGGATAGTCTCGACCTACGAGCAGTACTTC.

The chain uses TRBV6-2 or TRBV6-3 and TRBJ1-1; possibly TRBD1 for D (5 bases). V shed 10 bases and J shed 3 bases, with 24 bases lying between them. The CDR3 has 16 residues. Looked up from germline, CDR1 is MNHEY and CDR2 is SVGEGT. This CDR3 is CATSLPWGGRDTEAFF. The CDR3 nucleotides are TGTGCCACCTCCCTCCCCTGGGGGGGGAGGGACACTGAAGCTTTCTTT.

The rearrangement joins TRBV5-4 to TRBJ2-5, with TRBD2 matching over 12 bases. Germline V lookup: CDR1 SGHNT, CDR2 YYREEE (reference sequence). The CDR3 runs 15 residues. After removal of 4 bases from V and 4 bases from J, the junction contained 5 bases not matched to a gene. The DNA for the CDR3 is TGTGCCAGCAGCGATCCGACTAGCGGGGGAGAGACCCAGTACTTC. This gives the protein CASSDPTSGGETQYF.

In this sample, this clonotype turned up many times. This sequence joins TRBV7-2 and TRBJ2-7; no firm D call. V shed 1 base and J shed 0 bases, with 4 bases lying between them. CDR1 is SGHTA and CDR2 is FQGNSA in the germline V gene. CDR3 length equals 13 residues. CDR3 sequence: CASSLVRSYEQYF. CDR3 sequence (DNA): TGTGCCAGCAGCTTAGTTCGCTCCTACGAGCAGTACTTC.

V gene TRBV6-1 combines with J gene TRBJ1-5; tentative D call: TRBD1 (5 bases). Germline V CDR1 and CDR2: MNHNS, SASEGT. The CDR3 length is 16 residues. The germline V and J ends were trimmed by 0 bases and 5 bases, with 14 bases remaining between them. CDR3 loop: CASSEAVRAGDQPQHF. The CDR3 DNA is TGTGCCAGCAGTGAAGCCGTCAGGGCCGGCGATCAGCCCCAGCATTTT.

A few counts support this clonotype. In nucleotides, the CDR3 is TGTGCCAGCAGCTCGCTTCCGGGGGGCGGGTCCTACGAGCAGTACTTC. Protein product: CASSSLPGGGSYEQYF. J is TRBJ2-7 and V is TRBV7-6; tentative D call: TRBD2 (7 bases). The germline gives CDR1 SGHVS, CDR2 FNYEAQ. The CDR3 is 16 amino acids. V was shortened by 4 bases and J by 1 base, with 17 bases between the two germline ends.

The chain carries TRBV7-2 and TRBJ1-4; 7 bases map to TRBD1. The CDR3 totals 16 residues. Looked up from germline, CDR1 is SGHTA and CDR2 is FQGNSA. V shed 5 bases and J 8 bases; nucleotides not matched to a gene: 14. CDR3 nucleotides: TGTGCCAGCAGCCGATCGGGACAGCCAAGAGGGGAAAAACTGTTTTTT. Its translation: CASSRSGQPRGEKLFF.

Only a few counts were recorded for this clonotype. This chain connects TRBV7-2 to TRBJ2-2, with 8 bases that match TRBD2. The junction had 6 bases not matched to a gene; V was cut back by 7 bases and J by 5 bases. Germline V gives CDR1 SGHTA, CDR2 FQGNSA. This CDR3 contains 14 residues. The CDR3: CASTLRGATGELFF. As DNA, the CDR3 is TGTGCCAGCACCCTGCGGGGGGCAACCGGGGAGCTGTTTTTT.

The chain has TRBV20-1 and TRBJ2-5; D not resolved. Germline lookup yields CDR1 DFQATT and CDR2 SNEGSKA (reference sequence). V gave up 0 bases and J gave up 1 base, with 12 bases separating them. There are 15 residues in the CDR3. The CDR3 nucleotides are TGCAGTGCTAGAGATCTACGGAGAATCCAAGAGACCCAGTACTTC. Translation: CSARDLRRIQETQYF.

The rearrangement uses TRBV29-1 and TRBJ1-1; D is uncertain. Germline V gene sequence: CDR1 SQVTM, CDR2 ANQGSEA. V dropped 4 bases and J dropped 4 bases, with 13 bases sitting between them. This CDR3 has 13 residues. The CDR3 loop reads CSVGRRVATEAFF. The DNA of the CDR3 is TGCAGCGTTGGGAGGAGGGTCGCCACTGAAGCTTTCTTT.

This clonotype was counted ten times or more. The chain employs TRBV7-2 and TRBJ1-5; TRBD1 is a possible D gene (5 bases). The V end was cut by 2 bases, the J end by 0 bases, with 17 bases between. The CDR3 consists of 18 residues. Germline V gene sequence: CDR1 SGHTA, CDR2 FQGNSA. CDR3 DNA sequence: TGTGCCAGCAGCTTATTGGGGTGGGGGGGGTATAGCAATCAGCCCCAGCATTTT. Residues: CASSLLGWGGYSNQPQHF.

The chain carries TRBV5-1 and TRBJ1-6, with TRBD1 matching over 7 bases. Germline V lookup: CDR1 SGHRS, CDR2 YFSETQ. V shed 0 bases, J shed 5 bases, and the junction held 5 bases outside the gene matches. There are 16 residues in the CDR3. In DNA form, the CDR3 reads TGCGCCAGCAGCTTGGCAGCCGGGACAGATAATTCACCCCTCCACTTT. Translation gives CASSLAAGTDNSPLHF.

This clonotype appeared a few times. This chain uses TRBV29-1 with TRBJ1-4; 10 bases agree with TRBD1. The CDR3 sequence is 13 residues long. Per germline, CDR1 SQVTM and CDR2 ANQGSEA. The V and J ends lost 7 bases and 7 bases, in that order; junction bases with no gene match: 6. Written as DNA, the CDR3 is TGCAGCGGAAAGACAGGGGGCTTTGAAAAACTGTTTTTT. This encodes CSGKTGGFEKLFF.

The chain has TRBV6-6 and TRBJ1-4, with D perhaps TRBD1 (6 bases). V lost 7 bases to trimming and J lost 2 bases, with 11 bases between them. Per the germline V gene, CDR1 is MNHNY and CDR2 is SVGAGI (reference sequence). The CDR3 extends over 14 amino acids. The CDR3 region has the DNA TGTGCCAGCAATCCGACAGGCACTAATGAAAAACTGTTTTTT. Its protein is CASNPTGTNEKLFF.

Here the CDR3 reads CASSPPAGLTYEQYF. The DNA for the CDR3 is TGTGCCAGCAGCCCCCCAGCAGGGTTGACCTACGAGCAGTACTTC. The chain carries TRBV12-3 or TRBV12-4 and TRBJ2-7; possible D gene TRBD1, 5 bases. The V gene lost 6 bases and the J gene lost 2 bases, with 17 bases spanning the gap. The CDR3 is made up of 15 amino acids.

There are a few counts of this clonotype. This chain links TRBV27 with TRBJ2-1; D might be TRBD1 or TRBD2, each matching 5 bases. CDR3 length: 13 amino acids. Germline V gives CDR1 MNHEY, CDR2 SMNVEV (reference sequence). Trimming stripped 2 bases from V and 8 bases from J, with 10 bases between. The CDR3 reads CASSLEGIDEQFF. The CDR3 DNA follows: TGTGCCAGCAGTTTAGAGGGGATAGATGAGCAGTTCTTC.

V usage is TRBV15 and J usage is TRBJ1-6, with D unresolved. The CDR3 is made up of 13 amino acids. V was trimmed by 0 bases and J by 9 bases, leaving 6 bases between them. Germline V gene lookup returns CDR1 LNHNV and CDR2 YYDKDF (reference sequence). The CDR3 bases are TGTGCCACCAGCAGAGATGGAAGTTCACCCCTCCACTTT. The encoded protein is CATSRDGSSPLHF.

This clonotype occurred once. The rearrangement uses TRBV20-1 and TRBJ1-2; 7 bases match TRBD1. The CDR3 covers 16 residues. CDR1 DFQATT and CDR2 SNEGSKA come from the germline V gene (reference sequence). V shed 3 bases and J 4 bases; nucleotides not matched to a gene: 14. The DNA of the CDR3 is TGCAGTGCTAGTAGGTGGGACAGACTCCAGGGCTATGGCTACACCTTC. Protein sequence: CSASRWDRLQGYGYTF.

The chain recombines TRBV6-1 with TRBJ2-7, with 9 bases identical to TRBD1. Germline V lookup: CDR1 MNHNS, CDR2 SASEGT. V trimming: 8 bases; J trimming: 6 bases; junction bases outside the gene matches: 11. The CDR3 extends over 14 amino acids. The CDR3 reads CASSLRGQGPEQYF. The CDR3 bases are TGTGCCAGCTCCCTGCGGGGACAGGGCCCCGAGCAGTACTTC.

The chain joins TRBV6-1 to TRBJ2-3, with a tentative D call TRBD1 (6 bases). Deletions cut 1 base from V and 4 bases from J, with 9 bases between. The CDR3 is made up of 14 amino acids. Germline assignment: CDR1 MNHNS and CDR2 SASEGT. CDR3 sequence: CASSEGPGADTQYF. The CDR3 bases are TGTGCCAGCAGTGAAGGGCCAGGGGCAGATACGCAGTATTTT.

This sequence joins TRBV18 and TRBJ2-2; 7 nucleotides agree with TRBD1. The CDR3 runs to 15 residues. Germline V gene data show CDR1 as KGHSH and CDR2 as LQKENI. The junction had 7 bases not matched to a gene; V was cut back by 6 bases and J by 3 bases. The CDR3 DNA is TGTGCCAGCTCCTTCAGGACAGGAGACACCGGGGAGCTGTTTTTT. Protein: CASSFRTGDTGELFF.

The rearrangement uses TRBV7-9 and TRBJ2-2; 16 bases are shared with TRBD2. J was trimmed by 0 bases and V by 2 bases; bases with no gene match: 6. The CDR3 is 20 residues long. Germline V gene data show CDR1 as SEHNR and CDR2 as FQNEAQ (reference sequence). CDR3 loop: CASSLPTGTSGGANTGELFF. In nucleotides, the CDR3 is TGTGCCAGCAGCTTACCAACCGGGACTAGCGGGGGGGCGAACACCGGGGAGCTGTTTTTT.

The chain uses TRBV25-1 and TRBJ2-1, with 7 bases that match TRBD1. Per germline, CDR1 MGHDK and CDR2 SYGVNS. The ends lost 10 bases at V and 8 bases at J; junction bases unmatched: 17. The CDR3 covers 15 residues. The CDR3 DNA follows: TGTGCCAACGCACCCTCCGGGACAGATTCTCATGAGCAGTTCTTC. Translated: CANAPSGTDSHEQFF.

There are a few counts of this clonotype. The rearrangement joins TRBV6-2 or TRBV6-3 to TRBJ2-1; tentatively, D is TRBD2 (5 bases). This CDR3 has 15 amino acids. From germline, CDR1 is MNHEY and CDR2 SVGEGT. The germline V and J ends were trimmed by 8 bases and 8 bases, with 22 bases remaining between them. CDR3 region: CASGSLERLRDEQFF. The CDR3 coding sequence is TGTGCCAGCGGATCGCTCGAGCGGCTTAGGGATGAGCAGTTCTTC.

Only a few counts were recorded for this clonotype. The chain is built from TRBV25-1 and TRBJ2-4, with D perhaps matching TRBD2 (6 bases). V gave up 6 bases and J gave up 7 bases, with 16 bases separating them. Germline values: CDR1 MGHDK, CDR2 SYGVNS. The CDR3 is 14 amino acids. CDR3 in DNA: TGTGCCAGCAGGGGGGGAGGTTATATCAACATTCAGTACTTC. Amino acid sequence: CASRGGGYINIQYF.